This T cell receptor (beta chain) was identified during a study of T cell responses to AZD1222 COVID-19 vaccine. Study-wide results and caveats: In a largely white British group with more females than males, clonal diversity was possibly underestimated.

CDR1 is SGHRS and CDR2 is YFSETQ in the germline V gene. This CDR3 is 15 amino acids long. V was shortened by 0 bases and J by 16 bases, with 20 bases between the two germline ends. About this clone: Its antigen remains unknown.

Generated by immunoSEQ multiplex PCR, the TCRdb table keeps only in-frame clones and is missing some. The table has some 140,000 clones, 85% to 90% seen once. Sequencing was performed on peripheral blood, taken on day 0 of MenACWY control vaccination. J is TRBJ1-6 and V is TRBV5-1, with D maybe TRBD1 (5 bases). This clonotype originated in an adult in good health. The CDR3 nucleotides are TGCGCCAGCAGCTTGGAACTGGGGGGGAACAAGCCGCTCCACTTT. Its translation is CASSLELGGNKPLHF.